This T cell receptor beta chain originates from a study of T-cell reconstitution after alpha-beta-depleted transplantation in children. This clonotype was seen a handful of times. Unique molecular identifiers were incorporated into the prepared TCRbeta library. MiXCR was run by TCRdb on the PCR reads, yielding one entry per CDR3 protein. The sample records approximately 520,000 distinct CDR3 sequences, over 25% being singletons. The CDR3 is 13 amino acids. V lost 5 bases to trimming and J lost 5 bases; unmatched junction nucleotides: 5. The V gene's germline CDR1 is MNHEY and CDR2 SMNVEV (reference sequence).

This specimen was PBMCs from the stem cell graft donor, taken from the stem cell graft. The TCR originated in a human donor who donated a stem cell graft to a child with aplastic anemia. The V call is TRBV27, the J call TRBJ2-5; 7 bases line up with TRBD1. CDR3 in amino acids: CASSHTGDETQYF. In DNA form, the CDR3 reads TGTGCCAGCAGTCACACAGGGGATGAGACCCAGTACTTC.